This TCR beta chain was identified in a study of T cells expressing NK-cell markers. Whole-study findings and limits: Researchers report these clonotypes also headed the CD3+CD56-NKG2C+ fraction in four donors.

Comment on this clonotype: What it binds is unknown.

Germline V gives CDR1 SGHRS, CDR2 YFSETQ. This CDR3 comprises 14 residues. TCRdb re-called the 5' RACE reads; one entry per CDR3 protein, DNA not given. This sample contains about 180,000 distinct CDR3 sequences. The specimen was blood T cells: a sorted CD56 or NKG2C T cell subset, CD4+ or CD8+ T cells, or bulk PBMC T cells (not recorded which). The receptor comes from a woman between 18 and 75 years old in good health. The chain joins TRBV5-1 to TRBJ1-2; with no DNA, the TCRdb D assignment of TRBD1 cannot be verified. The CDR3: CASSWGDRAYGYTF. Drawing the rest from reference TRBV5-1 and TRBJ1-2, the complete variable domain is KAGVTQTPRYLIKTRGQQVTLSCSPISGHRSVSWYQQTPGQGLQFLFEYFSETQRNKGNFPGRFSGRQFSNSRSEMNVSTLELGDSALYLCASSWGDRAYGYTFGSGTRLTVV.